Below are 14 T cell receptor beta chains sequenced from a single sample in a study of cytomegalovirus exposure and HLA in healthy donors. Both 60 Vbeta primers and 13 Jbeta primers went into the PCR. The repertoire was sequenced with immunoSEQ multiplex PCR; TCRdb's copy has only in-frame clones and lacks some. The repertoire holds some 140,000 clones, with roughly 79% as singletons. Sequencing used PBMCs. Every receptor here comes from a man between 18 and 35 years old in good health and CMV-seronegative.

The chain combines TRBV6-5 with TRBJ2-1, with D maybe TRBD1 (6 bases). Germline lookup yields CDR1 MNHEY and CDR2 SVGAGI. Trimming shortened V by 2 bases and J by 6 bases, and 17 bases separated the two germline ends. This CDR3 has 16 residues. The CDR3 spells CASSYGATGRLNEQFF. CDR3 nucleotides: TGTGCCAGCAGTTACGGGGCCACAGGGCGGCTCAATGAGCAGTTCTTC.

The chain recombines TRBV15 with TRBJ2-3; a weak D match, TRBD1 (6 bases). CDR1 and CDR2 (germline): LNHNV, YYDKDF (reference sequence). This CDR3 comprises 15 residues. Trimming took 8 bases from V and 1 from J, leaving 16 bases between them. CDR3 bases: TGTGCCACCCGACAGGAAGATCATGGCACAGATACGCAGTATTTT. Amino acids: CATRQEDHGTDTQYF.

A word on this clone: Sequence at one end of the junction differs from germline and may be a read error. The chain carries TRBV19 and TRBJ2-7, with 9 bases that match TRBD2. CDR1 is LNHDA and CDR2 is SQIVND in the germline V gene (reference sequence). CDR3 length: 15 residues. DNA for the CDR3: TGTACCAGTAGCGCGGGGTCTAGCGGGGTCTCCGAGCAGTACTTC. Amino acids: CTSSAGSSGVSEQYF.

The count of this clone is one. A read error may account for a junction end that differs from germline. The J gene is TRBJ1-5, the V gene TRBV19, with TRBD1 matching 9 bases. The V gene's germline CDR1 is LNHDA and CDR2 SQIVND (reference sequence). This CDR3 comprises 16 residues. CDR3 sequence reads: CASSIRPGQGKGPHHF. CDR3 bases: TGTGCCAGTAGTATCAGGCCGGGACAGGGCAAAGGGCCCCATCATTTT.

The genes are TRBV5-4 and TRBJ1-2; D is possibly TRBD1 (6 bases). Germline CDR1 is SGHNT and CDR2 is YYREEE (reference sequence). Trimming pared 0 bases from V and 4 bases from J, leaving 16 bases between. The CDR3 has 16 residues. The CDR3 reads CASSLVGGALGYGYTF. The CDR3 nucleotides are TGTGCCAGCAGCTTGGTGGGGGGGGCGCTTGGCTATGGCTACACCTTC.

This clone was observed a few times. J is TRBJ2-7 and V is TRBV2; D might be TRBD1 (6 bases). Between the trimmed V and J ends, which lost 6 bases and 5 bases, there was a span of 11 bases. This CDR3 has 12 residues. Germline V lookup: CDR1 SNHLY, CDR2 FYNNEI. In DNA, the CDR3 is TGTGCCAGCAGAGACAACAGGGACGAGCAGTACTTC. The encoded protein is CASRDNRDEQYF. Together with reference TRBV2 and TRBJ2-7, the CDR3 gives the full variable domain: EPEVTQTPSHQVTQMGQEVILRCVPISNHLYFYWYRQILGQKVEFLVSFYNNEISEKSEIFDDQFSVERPDGSNFTLKIRSTKLEDSAMYFCASRDNRDEQYFGPGTRLTVT.

The V call is TRBV4-3, the J call TRBJ2-1; 8 bases agree with TRBD2. Germline CDR1 LGHNA, CDR2 YSLEER. V was clipped by 5 bases and J by 15 bases; unmatched bases: 6. CDR3 length: 11 amino acids. This chain's CDR3 is CASSNGGDPFF. The CDR3 bases are TGCGCCAGCAGCAACGGGGGGGACCCGTTCTTC.

The table lists this clone with a few counts. The rearrangement joins TRBV5-1 to TRBJ1-2, with D perhaps TRBD1 (6 bases). Germline V gene data show CDR1 as SGHRS and CDR2 as YFSETQ. The CDR3 loop spans 14 amino acids. With 1 base removed from V and 1 base from J, the gap between germline ends came to 8 bases. The CDR3 region has the DNA TGCGCCAGCAGCTTGCGACAGGATAACTATGGCTACACCTTC. This translates into CASSLRQDNYGYTF.

V and J are TRBV7-6 and TRBJ2-3; D remains unclear. The CDR3 is made up of 15 amino acids. V lost 2 bases, J lost 4 bases, and 13 bases lay in between. From germline, CDR1 is SGHVS and CDR2 FNYEAQ. The DNA of the CDR3 is TGTGCCAGCAGCTTACTCCCCAGCGCCCCAGATACGCAGTATTTT. It encodes CASSLLPSAPDTQYF. The variable domain in full, completed from reference TRBV7-6 and TRBJ2-3, reads GAGVSQSPRYKVTKRGQDVALRCDPISGHVSLYWYRQALGQGPEFLTYFNYEAQQDKSGLPNDRFSAERPEGSISTLTIQRTEQRDSAMYRCASSLLPSAPDTQYFGPGTRLTVL.

This chain links TRBV2 with TRBJ2-5; D unresolved. The J call may be mistaken, given a closer DNA end match to TRBJ2-7. The CDR3 is 11 residues long. Germline assignment: CDR1 SNHLY and CDR2 FYNNEI. The CDR3 loop is CASVRGGEQYF. The DNA for the CDR3 is TGTGCCAGCGTCCGAGGTGGCGAGCAGTACTTC.

The gene calls are TRBV30 and TRBJ1-5; D ambiguous. CDR1 and CDR2 from the germline V gene are GTSNPN and SVGIG (reference sequence). Trimming removed 1 base at V and 4 bases at J, with 5 bases between. CDR3 length: 12 amino acids. CDR3 protein: CAWSAGNQPQHF. CDR3 DNA sequence: TGTGCCTGGAGTGCGGGAAATCAGCCCCAGCATTTT.

This clone was observed once. This chain uses TRBV5-5 with TRBJ2-3; no reliable D call. This CDR3 is built from 13 residues. V was trimmed by 1 base and J by 4 bases, leaving 7 bases between them. CDR1 and CDR2 (germline): SGHKS, YYEKEE (reference sequence). CDR3 loop: CASSLPPSDTQYF. The CDR3 nucleotides read TGTGCCAGCAGCTTGCCCCCTTCAGATACGCAGTATTTT.

The chain is built from TRBV18 and TRBJ1-1, with TRBD1 identical over 12 bases. Trimming removed 2 bases from V and 7 bases from J; junction bases left unmatched: 5. The germline V gene has CDR1 KGHSH and CDR2 LQKENI. The CDR3 is made up of 15 amino acids. CDR3 nucleotide sequence: TGTGCCAGCTCACCATTGGGACAGGGGGCTGTTGAAGCTTTCTTT. Translated: CASSPLGQGAVEAFF.

The chain joins TRBV5-1 to TRBJ1-2; 7 nucleotides agree with TRBD1. CDR1 SGHRS and CDR2 YFSETQ come from the germline V gene. The CDR3 spans 16 residues. V was clipped by 1 base and J by 8 bases; unmatched bases: 14. CDR3 nucleotides: TGCGCCAGCAGCTTGTTTCCCGGAGCCGAGGGGGCCGGCTACACCTTC. This sequence encodes CASSLFPGAEGAGYTF.